This TCR beta chain was profiled in a study of CD8 T cells in Susac syndrome. This clonotype was counted a single time. The CDR3 has 15 amino acids. V trimming: 2 bases; J trimming: 4 bases; junction bases outside the gene matches: 5. Germline CDR1 reads MNHEY; CDR2 reads SVGAGI. The authors reverse transcribed 0.5 to 1 ug RNA with random hexamers. Via MiXCR, TCRdb re-called the immunoSEQ multiplex PCR reads, giving one row per CDR3 protein. The data show 250,000 to 300,000 distinct CDR3 sequences, roughly 85% seen once. V and J are TRBV6-5 and TRBJ2-7; 10 bases agree with TRBD2. The sequence came from a human donor with multiple sclerosis. Source material: CD8+ T cells from PBMCs. As DNA, the CDR3 is TGTGCCAGCAGTTACACCGGACTAGCGGATTACGAGCAGTACTTC. It translates to CASSYTGLADYEQYF.